This T cell receptor (beta chain) is from a study of T cell responses to AZD1222 COVID-19 vaccine. CDR3 length equals 13 residues. With V trimmed by 6 bases and J by 5 bases, 3 bases remained unmatched. Germline values: CDR1 MNHEY, CDR2 SVGAGI. Overall study results and limits: The span of vaccine-associated CD4 TCRs extended across spike, with dominance at 160-218 and 743-854. Sampling that yielded the repertoires occurred only after the peak T cell response.

Regarding this clone: The antigen remains undetermined.

Sequencing used immunoSEQ multiplex PCR; TCRdb keeps in-frame clones, though not all of them. The sample yields about 130,000 clones, roughly 89% seen once. The V gene is TRBV6-5, the J gene TRBJ1-2; the match to TRBD1 covers 10 bases. Sample: peripheral blood, taken 28 days after the second AZD1222 dose. This clonotype was obtained from an adult who received the AZD1222 COVID-19 vaccine. The CDR3 region is CASRRTGGYGYTF. DNA of the CDR3: TGTGCCAGCAGGCGGACAGGGGGGTATGGCTACACCTTC.